This is a list of T cell receptor beta chains from one sample in a study of blood T cell repertoires in COVID-19. TCRdb's copy holds only in-frame clones and misses some; the assay was immunoSEQ multiplex PCR. The repertoire consists of about 100,000 clones, with 80% to 95% occurring once and the leading ten covering about 2.2%. The sequencing input was peripheral blood. Every receptor here comes from a man aged 45-60 years with active COVID-19. Both conserved end residues are part of each CDR3. D genes are given only for firm matches. The size entry is marked missing in some rows and otherwise reads once, few, many or a size class.

j_call,v_call,clone_size,d_call,cdr3_aa,cdr3_nt
TRBJ1-2,TRBV7-9,NA,TRBD1,CASSQTGTHGYTF,TGTGCCAGCAGCCAGACAGGGACCCATGGCTACACCTTC
TRBJ2-2,TRBV5-4,NA,NA,CASSWTANTGELFF,TGTGCCAGCAGCTGGACAGCGAACACCGGGGAGCTGTTTTTT
TRBJ2-1,TRBV25-1,NA,NA,CASSPIWANEQFF,TGTGCCAGCAGCCCAATTTGGGCCAATGAGCAGTTCTTC
TRBJ2-1,TRBV7-6,NA,TRBD2,CASSTGTSWSYNEQFF,TGTGCCAGCAGCACAGGGACTAGTTGGTCCTACAATGAGCAGTTCTTC
TRBJ1-5,TRBV28,NA,NA,CASRSGGRIQPQHF,TGTGCCAGCAGGTCCGGGGGGCGTATTCAGCCCCAGCATTTT
TRBJ1-5,TRBV6-2/TRBV6-3,few,NA,CASSGLISNQPQHF,TGTGCCAGCAGTGGACTAATTAGCAATCAGCCCCAGCATTTT
TRBJ1-5,TRBV24-1,NA,NA,CATSAWSGQPQHF,TGTGCCACCAGTGCCTGGAGTGGTCAGCCCCAGCATTTT
TRBJ1-3,TRBV7-9,NA,NA,CASPNPPSGNTIYF,TGTGCCAGCCCTAATCCCCCCTCTGGAAACACCATATATTTT
TRBJ2-1,TRBV11-3,once,TRBD1,CASSLARTGYYNEQFF,TGTGCCAGCAGCTTAGCCCGGACAGGGTACTACAATGAGCAGTTCTTC
TRBJ2-2,TRBV6-5,NA,TRBD1,CASSRDRGPTGELFF,TGTGCCAGCAGCAGGGACAGGGGGCCCACCGGGGAGCTGTTTTTT
TRBJ2-1,TRBV9,NA,TRBD2,CASSAGLAGYNEQFF,TGTGCCAGCAGCGCAGGACTAGCGGGGTACAATGAGCAGTTCTTC
TRBJ1-2,TRBV18,NA,NA,CASSPPKQPYGYTF,TGTGCCAGCTCACCACCGAAACAGCCCTATGGCTACACCTTC
TRBJ1-6,TRBV6-5,once,NA,CASSYRPTEPLHF,TGTGCCAGCAGTTATCGACCGACAGAGCCCCTCCACTTT
TRBJ1-4,TRBV12-5,once,TRBD1,CASGLERDRVNEKLFF,TGTGCTAGTGGTTTAGAACGGGACAGGGTTAATGAAAAACTGTTTTTT
TRBJ1-1,TRBV4-1,NA,NA,CASSLVRGGAPFF,TGCGCCAGCAGCCTCGTGCGGGGAGGTGCGCCTTTCTTT
TRBJ1-2,TRBV7-9,NA,NA,CASSSIGSVRGSGGYTF,TGTGCCAGCAGCTCGATAGGGTCGGTCCGGGGATCAGGTGGCTACACCTTC
TRBJ2-2,TRBV7-9,NA,NA,CASRAGISAGELFF,TGTGCCAGCCGGGCAGGGATTTCCGCCGGGGAGCTGTTTTTT
TRBJ1-1,TRBV27,NA,NA,CASSPPGWVYTEAFF,TGTGCCAGCAGTCCTCCGGGGTGGGTCTACACTGAAGCTTTCTTT
TRBJ2-7,TRBV6-6,NA,NA,CASSSTRLSSDEQYF,TGTGCCAGCAGCTCGACTAGACTGAGTTCCGACGAGCAGTACTTC
TRBJ1-2,TRBV30,NA,NA,CAWSVLDRNYGYTF,TGTGCCTGGAGTGTACTTGACAGGAACTATGGCTACACCTTC
TRBJ2-1,TRBV6-1,NA,NA,CASSESSGSYNEQFF,TGTGCCAGCAGTGAATCCAGCGGCTCCTACAATGAGCAGTTCTTC
TRBJ1-1,TRBV19,NA,TRBD1,CATKDRGWIEAFF,TGTGCCACTAAGGACAGGGGGTGGATTGAAGCTTTCTTT
TRBJ2-2,TRBV19,NA,NA,CASGYRTGELFF,TGTGCCAGTGGTTACAGGACCGGGGAGCTGTTTTTT
TRBJ2-3,TRBV6-5,NA,NA,CASLGRSDTQYF,TGTGCCAGCTTGGGTAGGAGCGATACGCAGTATTTT
TRBJ2-3,TRBV15,NA,NA,CATSLNRVDTQYF,TGTGCCACCAGCCTTAACAGGGTAGATACGCAGTATTTT
TRBJ2-1,TRBV27,NA,NA,CASSFRLLHSSYNEQFF,TGTGCCAGCAGTTTCCGACTATTGCATAGCTCCTACAATGAGCAGTTCTTC
TRBJ1-1,TRBV5-6,once,TRBD1,CASSFRDSHQNTEAFF,TGTGCCAGCAGCTTCCGGGACAGCCACCAAAACACTGAAGCTTTCTTT
TRBJ2-5,TRBV5-1,NA,NA,CASSPGGPQETQYF,TGCGCCAGCAGCCCCGGCGGCCCCCAAGAGACCCAGTACTTC
TRBJ2-5,TRBV9,NA,TRBD2,CASSMLAGGEGQTQYF,TGTGCCAGCAGCATGCTAGCGGGGGGCGAGGGGCAGACCCAGTACTTC
TRBJ2-3,TRBV27,NA,TRBD2,CASTMGSGRGSDTQYF,TGTGCCAGCACCATGGGAAGCGGGAGGGGGTCAGATACGCAGTATTTT
TRBJ2-1,TRBV19,once,TRBD2,CASTGASGGDNEQFF,TGTGCCAGTACGGGAGCTAGCGGGGGGGACAATGAGCAGTTCTTC
TRBJ2-3,TRBV12-3/TRBV12-4,NA,TRBD1,CASRSETGTKQYF,TGTGCCAGCAGATCGGAGACAGGGACCAAACAGTATTTT
TRBJ1-2,TRBV6-5,once,TRBD1,CASSYGQGIVYTF,TGTGCCAGCAGTTACGGACAGGGGATCGTCTACACCTTC
TRBJ2-5,TRBV7-2,NA,TRBD1,CASSPGQIETQYF,TGTGCCAGCAGCCCGGGACAGATAGAGACCCAGTACTTC
TRBJ1-5,TRBV12-5,once,NA,CASGLVTRGLLYQPQHF,TGTGCTAGTGGTTTGGTAACCCGGGGACTCCTATATCAGCCCCAGCATTTT
TRBJ1-1,TRBV6-5,NA,NA,CASRPTGNTEAFF,TGTGCCAGCAGACCGACAGGGAACACTGAAGCTTTCTTT
TRBJ2-3,TRBV7-9,NA,NA,CAPDRTTDTQYF,TGTGCCCCCGACAGGACTACAGATACGCAGTATTTT
TRBJ2-1,TRBV3-1/TRBV3-2,NA,TRBD2,CASSQVRQRGYNEQFF,TGTGCCAGCAGCCAAGTTCGCCAGCGGGGATACAATGAGCAGTTCTTC
TRBJ2-3,TRBV13,NA,NA,CASSTSEEIQSTQYF,TGTGCCAGCAGCACCAGCGAGGAAATTCAGAGTACGCAGTATTTT
TRBJ2-5,TRBV19,NA,NA,CASKADINRETQYF,TGTGCCAGTAAGGCAGATATCAACAGAGAGACCCAGTACTTC
TRBJ2-3,TRBV11-2,NA,NA,CASSSQLLTDTQYF,TGTGCCAGCAGCTCCCAACTCCTCACAGATACGCAGTATTTT
TRBJ2-1,TRBV2,NA,NA,CASMAESSYNEQFF,TGTGCCAGCATGGCGGAAAGCTCCTACAATGAGCAGTTCTTC
TRBJ2-3,TRBV3-1/TRBV3-2,NA,TRBD1,CASSPYGQGADTQYF,TGTGCCAGCAGCCCCTACGGACAGGGAGCAGATACGCAGTATTTT
TRBJ1-5,TRBV30,once,TRBD1,CACDGTGRQPQHF,TGTGCCTGCGATGGGACAGGGAGACAGCCCCAGCATTTT
TRBJ2-5,TRBV27,NA,NA,CASSVSVAVAETQYF,TGTGCCAGCAGTGTATCTGTTGCGGTGGCGGAGACCCAGTACTTC
TRBJ2-1,TRBV25-1,NA,NA,CASSPAGSLNYNEQFF,TGTGCCAGCAGCCCTGCGGGCAGCTTAAACTACAATGAGCAGTTCTTC
TRBJ1-4,TRBV5-1,NA,NA,CASSLASDEKLFF,TGCGCCAGCAGCTTGGCGTCAGATGAAAAACTGTTTTTT
TRBJ1-1,TRBV3-1/TRBV3-2,NA,TRBD1,CASSRSQGEGNTEAFF,TGTGCCAGCAGCCGGTCACAGGGGGAAGGAAACACTGAAGCTTTCTTT
TRBJ2-3,TRBV5-1,NA,TRBD1,CASSLGDSPTDTQYF,TGCGCCAGCAGCTTAGGGGACAGTCCCACAGATACGCAGTATTTT
TRBJ1-1,TRBV3-1/TRBV3-2,NA,NA,CASSQDTGGTEAFF,TGTGCCAGCAGCCAAGACACAGGTGGGACTGAAGCTTTCTTT
TRBJ1-1,TRBV5-1,NA,TRBD1,CASSQGQGGRNTEAFF,TGCGCCAGCAGCCAAGGACAGGGCGGTAGGAACACTGAAGCTTTCTTT
TRBJ1-3,TRBV6-1,NA,NA,CASSEATGSGNTIYF,TGTGCCAGCAGTGAAGCCACAGGGTCTGGAAACACCATATATTTT
TRBJ1-6,TRBV3-1/TRBV3-2,NA,NA,CASSQEGLINSPLHF,TGTGCCAGCAGCCAAGAGGGGCTGATAAATTCACCCCTCCACTTT
TRBJ1-3,TRBV5-1,NA,NA,CASSSTVSGNTIYF,TGCGCCAGCAGCTCGACAGTCTCTGGAAACACCATATATTTT
TRBJ1-2,TRBV3-1/TRBV3-2,NA,NA,CASSLGLLNNYGYTF,TGTGCCAGCAGCCTAGGACTCCTAAATAACTATGGCTACACCTTC